The 18 T cell receptor beta chains in this list originate from one sample, sequenced in a study of lymphopenia after photon versus proton radiotherapy. The repertoire was sequenced with immunoSEQ multiplex PCR; TCRdb's copy has only in-frame clones and lacks some. The sample lists 83,000 or so clones; around 82% were seen once. The sequencing here drew on peripheral blood, taken from a patient treated with proton-based radiotherapy. These receptor sequences come from a man aged 55 to 69 with pancreatic cancer.

This chain uses TRBV19 with TRBJ1-5, with D maybe TRBD1 (6 bases). CDR3 length equals 15 residues. V lost 7 bases, J lost 4 bases, and 17 bases lay in between. Germline V lookup: CDR1 LNHDA, CDR2 SQIVND (reference sequence). CDR3: CASKGGEWGNQPQHF. CDR3 nucleotides: TGTGCCAGTAAAGGGGGGGAATGGGGAAATCAGCCCCAGCATTTT.

The genes are TRBV10-3 and TRBJ1-4, with D unresolved. Germline V gene data show CDR1 as ENHRY and CDR2 as SYGVKD. The CDR3 is 16 amino acids. Trimming shortened V by 2 bases and J by 7 bases, and 17 bases separated the two germline ends. The CDR3 here is CAISEPTRGLGEKLFF. CDR3 bases: TGTGCCATCAGTGAGCCCACTAGAGGTCTGGGTGAAAAACTGTTTTTT.

The rearrangement links TRBV28 to TRBJ2-3; no clear D. V lost 3 bases to trimming and J lost 9 bases, with 13 bases between them. The germline V gene has CDR1 MDHEN and CDR2 SYDVKM. The length of the CDR3 is 13 residues. In nucleotides, the CDR3 is TGTGCCAGCAGTTTTCGTCAGGCCGTGACGCAGTATTTT. Protein product: CASSFRQAVTQYF.

This clone was recorded only once. The chain uses TRBV2 and TRBJ2-4, with a weak D call TRBD1 (6 bases). The V gene's germline CDR1 is SNHLY and CDR2 FYNNEI. This CDR3 is built from 12 residues. The V end was cut by 9 bases, the J end by 6 bases, with 12 bases between. CDR3 region: CARKSQGNIQYF. The DNA for the CDR3 is TGTGCCAGGAAATCACAGGGAAACATTCAGTACTTC.

Only a few counts were recorded for this clone. V usage is TRBV7-6 and J usage is TRBJ2-6; a possible D gene is TRBD2 (5 bases). Trimming took off 5 bases at V and 4 bases at J, with 12 bases between the two ends. From germline, CDR1 is SGHVS and CDR2 FNYEAQ. CDR3 length: 15 residues. CDR3 loop: CASSLGGEGANVLTF. The CDR3 bases are TGTGCCAGCAGCCTAGGAGGAGAAGGGGCCAACGTCCTGACTTTC.

This clone has more than one count but fewer than ten. The V and J genes are TRBV28 and TRBJ1-3; the D is unclear. This CDR3 spans 10 amino acids. The ends were cut back, 7 bases at V and 6 bases at J, with 4 bases in the middle. The germline V gene encodes CDR1 MDHEN and CDR2 SYDVKM. The CDR3 region is CASIKNTIYF. DNA for the CDR3: TGTGCCAGCATTAAAAACACCATATATTTT.

This chain joins TRBV16 and TRBJ1-5, with a possible D match to TRBD1 (5 bases). The germline CDR1 and CDR2 sequences are KGHSY and FQNENV. The V end lost 0 bases, the J end lost 4 bases, and 10 bases lay between the germline ends. This CDR3 comprises 15 residues. The CDR3 DNA follows: TGTGCCAGCAGCCAATCCGAACAGGTTAATCAGCCCCAGCATTTT. It translates to CASSQSEQVNQPQHF.

The chain joins TRBV5-5 to TRBJ2-7; D call uncertain. Trimming cost V 0 bases and J 1 base, with 5 bases left between them. The CDR3 consists of 13 residues. The germline CDR1 and CDR2 sequences are SGHKS and YYEKEE (reference sequence). CDR3 sequence reads: CASSLVRSYEQYF. CDR3 sequence (DNA): TGTGCCAGCAGCTTGGTCAGGTCCTACGAGCAGTACTTC.

This rearrangement joins TRBV7-9 to TRBJ2-2; D is unresolved. Germline V lookup: CDR1 SEHNR, CDR2 FQNEAQ (reference sequence). This CDR3 region has 12 residues. Trimming took off 5 bases at V and 10 bases at J, with 11 bases between the two ends. This CDR3 is CASSISGEELFF. The CDR3 nucleotides are TGTGCCAGCAGCATAAGTGGGGAGGAGCTGTTTTTT. The full variable domain, with the rest looked up from reference TRBV7-9 and TRBJ2-2, is DTGVSQNPRHKITKRGQNVTFRCDPISEHNRLYWYRQTLGQGPEFLTYFQNEAQLEKSRLLSDRFSAERPKGSFSTLEIQRTEQGDSAMYLCASSISGEELFFGEGSRLTVL.

The V gene is TRBV28, the J gene TRBJ1-1; D is perhaps TRBD1 (5 bases). Trimming left V 3 bases short and J 1 base short, with 6 bases between. Germline CDR1 MDHEN, CDR2 SYDVKM. This CDR3 is built from 13 residues. CDR3 sequence reads: CASSLTANTEAFF. CDR3 sequence (DNA): TGTGCCAGCAGTTTGACAGCGAACACTGAAGCTTTCTTT.

The genes are TRBV18 and TRBJ2-5; TRBD2 might be the D (5 bases). V was pared by 3 bases and J by 5 bases, with 10 bases between. The CDR3 covers 13 residues. Germline CDR1 KGHSH, CDR2 LQKENI. CDR3 loop: CASSPGLEETQYF. The DNA for the CDR3 is TGTGCCAGCTCACCCGGACTGGAGGAGACCCAGTACTTC.

The chain couples TRBV4-1 to TRBJ2-7, with D possibly matching TRBD2 (6 bases). This CDR3 has 16 residues. Germline loops: CDR1 MGHRA, CDR2 YSYEKL. V lost 1 base and J lost 2, with 15 bases in between. The CDR3 DNA reads as TGCGCCAGCAGCCAAGCCCCTACGGGGGAGACCTACGAGCAGTACTTC. The encoded protein is CASSQAPTGETYEQYF.

This clone was seen a single time. The chain recombines TRBV7-9 with TRBJ2-3, with 9 nucleotides matching TRBD1. This CDR3 spans 15 amino acids. Germline loops: CDR1 SEHNR, CDR2 FQNEAQ (reference sequence). V shed 5 bases, J shed 1 base, and the junction held 4 bases outside the gene matches. In DNA, the CDR3 is TGTGCCAGCAGCGCCCACAGGGGGCGCACAGATACGCAGTATTTT. Amino acid sequence: CASSAHRGRTDTQYF.

This clone was found once. The V and J genes are TRBV27 and TRBJ2-7; 7 nucleotides match TRBD2. Unmatched junction bases numbered 8, after V lost 4 bases and J lost 2 bases. Looked up from germline, CDR1 is MNHEY and CDR2 is SMNVEV (reference sequence). The CDR3 covers 15 residues. In DNA, the CDR3 is TGTGCCAGCAGTTCCTTCGGGCGGGAGACCTACGAGCAGTACTTC. It specifies CASSSFGRETYEQYF.

This clone was observed once. The CDR3 sequence is CASSLGQGVGMNTEAFF. Written as DNA, the CDR3 is TGCGCCAGCAGCCTAGGACAGGGGGTTGGGATGAACACTGAAGCTTTCTTT. The chain couples TRBV5-1 to TRBJ1-1, with 10 bases identical to TRBD1. The ends lost 4 bases at V and 0 bases at J; junction bases unmatched: 9. CDR1 and CDR2 (germline): SGHRS, YFSETQ. The CDR3 has 17 residues.

The chain has TRBV11-2 and TRBJ2-3, with D unclear. The CDR3 is 15 amino acids. V was shortened by 0 bases and J by 0 bases, with 7 bases between the two germline ends. CDR1 SGHAT and CDR2 FQNNGV come from the germline V gene. Here the CDR3 reads CASSLEPPSTDTQYF. CDR3 sequence (DNA): TGTGCCAGCAGCTTAGAACCCCCTAGCACAGATACGCAGTATTTT.

This chain links TRBV19 with TRBJ2-1; D not resolved. Per germline, CDR1 LNHDA and CDR2 SQIVND (reference sequence). Trimming stripped 3 bases from V and 7 bases from J, with 10 bases between. This CDR3 is 13 amino acids long. The CDR3 spells CASSMWQENEQFF. CDR3 DNA: TGTGCCAGTAGTATGTGGCAGGAGAATGAGCAGTTCTTC.

The chain links TRBV6-1 to TRBJ1-4; D is uncertain. Trimming removed 4 bases from V and 7 bases from J, with 16 bases in between. CDR1 and CDR2 from the germline V gene are MNHNS and SASEGT. This CDR3 has 15 residues. CDR3 sequence reads: CASSGLQVTGEKLFF. CDR3 nucleotides: TGTGCCAGCAGTGGCCTACAAGTCACCGGTGAAAAACTGTTTTTT.